This T cell receptor (beta chain) was identified in a study of blood T cell repertoires in COVID-19. About the research overall: Specimens from acute and convalescent COVID-19 originated in the United States, Italy and Spain.

TCRdb's copy holds only in-frame clones and misses some; the assay was immunoSEQ multiplex PCR. The sample has hundreds of thousands of clones; about 80% are singletons. The source is an elderly woman with acute or convalescent COVID-19. The specimen sequenced was peripheral blood.

This CDR3 reads CASTRGPSSYEQYF. Written as DNA, the CDR3 is TGCGCCAGCACCCGCGGGCCAAGCTCCTACGAGCAGTACTTC. This chain uses TRBV5-1 with TRBJ2-7; weak D call: TRBD2 (5 bases). Germline CDR1 and CDR2: SGHRS and YFSETQ. The CDR3 totals 14 residues. Trimming shortened V by 6 bases and J by 0 bases, and 13 bases separated the two germline ends.